This T cell receptor beta chain was recovered during a study of cytomegalovirus exposure and HLA in healthy donors. Overall study: Around 89 million unique TCRs from HLA-typed donors made up an early data release. General study findings and limits: The likely origin of a cluster of highly shared sequence variants was a sequencing artifact. V- and J-gene trimming in TCR beta was tied to a missense DCLRE1C variant by an analysis performed later.

In its sample, this clone was seen a few times. Its target is unknown. Likely unrecorded immune exposures existed in these nominally healthy donors. Per the germline V gene, CDR1 is SGHDT and CDR2 is YYEEEE. V shed 6 bases and J 4 bases; nucleotides not matched to a gene: 10. The CDR3 length is 16 residues. PCR amplification relied on 60 Vbeta primers (plus 13 Jbeta primers). The repertoire was sequenced with immunoSEQ multiplex PCR; TCRdb's copy has only in-frame clones and lacks some. The data contain about 95,000 clones, 81% of them singletons. Sequences were obtained from PBMCs. The rearrangement uses TRBV5-6 and TRBJ2-7; 13 bases line up with TRBD2. This receptor was taken from a woman between 65 and 79 years old in good health and CMV-seropositive. Here the CDR3 reads CASMRRTSGRVYEQYF. CDR3 sequence (DNA): TGTGCCAGCATGAGGAGGACTAGCGGGAGAGTTTACGAGCAGTACTTC.